The T cell receptor beta chain described here comes from a study of cytomegalovirus exposure and HLA in healthy donors. CDR1 is SGDLS, CDR2 YYNGEE, per germline. J was trimmed by 1 base and V by 0 bases; bases with no gene match: 5. The CDR3 has 16 amino acids. A multiplex PCR was run with 60 Vbeta primers and 13 Jbeta primers. Libraries were prepared by immunoSEQ multiplex PCR; TCRdb keeps only in-frame clonotypes and omits some of them. This sample lists some 60,000 clones; its ten largest clones have roughly 4.8%. The clonotype originates from a young man in good health and CMV-seropositive. The chain joins TRBV9 to TRBJ2-3; 7 nucleotides line up with TRBD2. Sequencing was performed on PBMCs. The CDR3 nucleotides are TGTGCCAGCAGCGTAGAGTGGGAGGGAGGCACAGATACGCAGTATTTT. It is translated as CASSVEWEGGTDTQYF. The whole variable domain, remainder taken from reference TRBV9 and TRBJ2-3, is DSGVTQTPKHLITATGQRVTLRCSPRSGDLSVYWYQQSLDQGLQFLIQYYNGEERAKGNILERFSAQQFPDLHSELNLSSLELGDSALYFCASSVEWEGGTDTQYFGPGTRLTVL.